The 27 T cell receptor beta chains given below trace back to one sample, sequenced in a study of T cell repertoires and HLA-DP antigens (dated by TCRdb to about 2018). For these TCRs, the target antigens are not known. The receptor library was made with the immunoSEQ multiplex PCR assay. The immuneACCESS repertoire file appears here via TCRdb, limited to in-frame rearrangements. These files lack a portion of the clones; in checked studies, under half of the deficit traces to unresolved V genes, and the cause of the others is not known. This sample has over 100,000 clones in its table, and 80% to 95% of those were observed once. More than 0.25% of the sample is held by the ten biggest clonotypes. Sequencing input: CD4+ T cells from PBMCs. The receptors here all came from a young woman in good health and CMV-seronegative.

V usage is TRBV7-9 and J usage is TRBJ2-1, with 8 positions matching TRBD2. CDR1 is SEHNR and CDR2 is FQNEAQ in the germline V gene (reference sequence). CDR3 length: 16 residues. The junction had 11 bases not matched to a gene; V was cut back by 8 bases and J by 2 bases. In nucleotides, the CDR3 is TGTGCCAGCCTCGGGGGTGGCGGGAGGCCCTACAATGAGCAGTTCTTC. Translated: CASLGGGGRPYNEQFF. Full variable domain (rest looked up from reference TRBV7-9 and TRBJ2-1): DTGVSQNPRHKITKRGQNVTFRCDPISEHNRLYWYRQTLGQGPEFLTYFQNEAQLEKSRLLSDRFSAERPKGSFSTLEIQRTEQGDSAMYLCASLGGGGRPYNEQFFGPGTRLTVL.

J is TRBJ1-1 and V is TRBV29-1, with D unclear. This CDR3 has 11 residues. Germline assignment: CDR1 SQVTM and CDR2 ANQGSEA. V was shortened by 3 bases and J by 6 bases, with 8 bases between the two germline ends. The CDR3 nucleotides are TGCAGCGTTGATGAGGGTGCTGAAGCTTTCTTT. This codes for CSVDEGAEAFF.

V and J are TRBV5-4 and TRBJ2-1; the D gene is possibly TRBD2 (8 bases). The germline CDR1 and CDR2 sequences are SGHNT and YYREEE (reference sequence). The CDR3 covers 16 residues. V was shortened by 1 base and J by 8 bases, with 19 bases between the two germline ends. CDR3 sequence: CASSLQGGSGKYEQFF. DNA for the CDR3: TGTGCCAGCAGCTTGCAGGGGGGTAGCGGGAAATATGAGCAGTTCTTC.

The V gene is TRBV28, the J gene TRBJ2-1, with 12 nucleotides matching TRBD2. The length of the CDR3 is 16 residues. V shed 2 bases, J shed 4 bases, and the junction held 3 bases outside the gene matches. CDR1 and CDR2 from the germline V gene are MDHEN and SYDVKM. Here the CDR3 reads CASSLASGREYNEQFF. Here the CDR3 DNA reads TGTGCCAGCAGTTTAGCTAGCGGGAGGGAATACAATGAGCAGTTCTTC.

V and J are TRBV5-1 and TRBJ1-2; D unresolved. Deletions cut 1 base from V and 8 bases from J, with 9 bases between. The CDR3 length is 12 residues. Germline CDR1 and CDR2: SGHRS and YFSETQ. As DNA, the CDR3 is TGCGCCAGCAGCTTGTTAGGGCAGGGCTACACCTTC. Its translation: CASSLLGQGYTF. Full variable domain (missing parts from reference TRBV5-1 and TRBJ1-2): KAGVTQTPRYLIKTRGQQVTLSCSPISGHRSVSWYQQTPGQGLQFLFEYFSETQRNKGNFPGRFSGRQFSNSRSEMNVSTLELGDSALYLCASSLLGQGYTFGSGTRLTVV.

The V and J genes are TRBV19 and TRBJ1-1, with a weak D call TRBD1 (5 bases). The CDR3 runs to 14 residues. Germline-derived CDR1 and CDR2 are LNHDA and SQIVND (reference sequence). V was pared by 0 bases and J by 6 bases, with 11 bases between. Written as DNA, the CDR3 is TGTGCCAGTAGTATAGATCGCTGGGACCCTGAAGCTTTCTTT. It encodes CASSIDRWDPEAFF. Full variable domain (rest looked up from reference TRBV19 and TRBJ1-1): DGGITQSPKYLFRKEGQNVTLSCEQNLNHDAMYWYRQDPGQGLRLIYYSQIVNDFQKGDIAEGYSVSREKKESFPLTVTSAQKNPTAFYLCASSIDRWDPEAFFGQGTRLTVV.

This chain joins TRBV5-1 and TRBJ2-3; 8 nucleotides align to TRBD1. The CDR3 has 15 residues. The J segment lost 3 bases and the V segment lost 5 bases, leaving 8 bases of the junction unmatched. Germline V CDR1 and CDR2: SGHRS, YFSETQ. CDR3 region: CASSSGGFRTDTQYF. The CDR3 nucleotides read TGCGCCAGCAGTTCAGGGGGCTTCCGGACAGATACGCAGTATTTT.

The table lists this clone with a count of one. The chain uses TRBV5-1 and TRBJ2-5; 10 bases are shared with TRBD2. The DNA matches TRBJ2-7 better at its end, which makes the J call doubtful. The CDR3 has 15 amino acids. Germline V gene lookup returns CDR1 SGHRS and CDR2 YFSETQ. The CDR3 bases are TGCGCCAGCAAGCTTCTAGCGGGAGAGGCCTACGAGCAGTACTTC. This sequence encodes CASKLLAGEAYEQYF.

The V gene is TRBV7-2, the J gene TRBJ2-3; D possibly corresponds to TRBD1 (5 bases). This CDR3 spans 15 amino acids. V dropped 5 bases and J dropped 3 bases, with 15 bases sitting between them. CDR1 is SGHTA and CDR2 is FQGNSA in the germline V gene. The DNA for the CDR3 is TGTGCCAGCAGCGGTAGGGGCAGGGCGACAGATACGCAGTATTTT. Translated, it gives CASSGRGRATDTQYF.

The chain couples TRBV5-1 to TRBJ1-1; a possible D gene is TRBD1 (5 bases). CDR3 length: 15 amino acids. Germline V lookup: CDR1 SGHRS, CDR2 YFSETQ. Trimming shortened V by 3 bases and J by 4 bases, and 16 bases separated the two germline ends. This CDR3 reads CASSSLTGGGTEAFF. CDR3 coding DNA: TGCGCCAGCAGCTCTCTTACAGGTGGAGGCACTGAAGCTTTCTTT.

The chain couples TRBV7-9 to TRBJ2-1; possible D gene TRBD2, 5 bases. Trimming stripped 7 bases from V and 10 bases from J, with 11 bases between. The CDR3 is made up of 11 amino acids. CDR1 is SEHNR and CDR2 is FQNEAQ in the germline V gene (reference sequence). Here the CDR3 DNA reads TGTGCCAGCACCCGGGGTCACGAGCAGTTCTTC. Translating gives CASTRGHEQFF.

V usage is TRBV19 and J usage is TRBJ1-1; D unclear. Trimming cost V 5 bases and J 14 bases, with 15 bases left between them. Germline assignment: CDR1 LNHDA and CDR2 SQIVND (reference sequence). This CDR3 spans 11 amino acids. CDR3 region: CASSGWESAFF. CDR3 sequence (DNA): TGTGCCAGTAGTGGGTGGGAATCCGCCTTCTTT. The full variable domain, in which reference TRBV19 and TRBJ1-1 provide the parts outside the CDR3, is DGGITQSPKYLFRKEGQNVTLSCEQNLNHDAMYWYRQDPGQGLRLIYYSQIVNDFQKGDIAEGYSVSREKKESFPLTVTSAQKNPTAFYLCASSGWESAFFGQGTRLTVV.

This chain uses TRBV7-8 with TRBJ1-5; no firm D call. Trimming removed 2 bases at V and 5 bases at J, with 4 bases between. This CDR3 is built from 12 residues. Germline loops: CDR1 SGHVS, CDR2 FQNEAQ. The CDR3 coding sequence is TGTGCCAGCAGCTTAAGTCATCAGCCCCAGCATTTT. Translated, it gives CASSLSHQPQHF.

V usage is TRBV19 and J usage is TRBJ1-5, with TRBD1 identical over 9 bases. With V trimmed by 5 bases and J by 4 bases, 3 bases remained unmatched. This CDR3 spans 14 amino acids. The germline CDR1 and CDR2 sequences are LNHDA and SQIVND (reference sequence). DNA of the CDR3: TGTGCCAGTAGTTGGGACAGGGAAAATCAGCCCCAGCATTTT. Protein: CASSWDRENQPQHF.

This clone was found once. The rearrangement links TRBV7-9 to TRBJ2-5; no clear D. The V end was cut by 1 base, the J end by 1 base, with 10 bases between. Per germline, CDR1 SEHNR and CDR2 FQNEAQ (reference sequence). The CDR3 runs 15 residues. CDR3 sequence (DNA): TGTGCCAGCAGCTTAGGGCTGGGGATCCAAGAGACCCAGTACTTC. This encodes CASSLGLGIQETQYF.

The J gene is TRBJ2-3, the V gene TRBV6-5; D tentatively reads TRBD1 or TRBD2 (6 bases each). Trimming stripped 7 bases from V and 2 bases from J, with 16 bases between. CDR3 length equals 15 residues. The V gene's germline CDR1 is MNHEY and CDR2 SVGAGI. As DNA, the CDR3 is TGTGCCAGCACCCAGCCCGGGGGCACCACAGATACGCAGTATTTT. Translation: CASTQPGGTTDTQYF.

The chain employs TRBV28 and TRBJ2-2; 10 nucleotides agree with TRBD2. The ends lost 10 bases at V and 2 bases at J; junction bases unmatched: 4. The CDR3 sequence is 14 residues long. Germline V gene data show CDR1 as MDHEN and CDR2 as SYDVKM. The CDR3 is CAISSGRNTGELFF. DNA of the CDR3: TGTGCCATTTCTAGCGGGAGAAACACCGGGGAGCTGTTTTTT.

The rearrangement uses TRBV4-3 and TRBJ1-4; D not resolved. This CDR3 contains 21 residues. V shed 0 bases and J shed 3 bases, with 26 bases lying between them. Germline CDR1 LGHNA, CDR2 YSLEER. The CDR3 loop reads CASSQEAAVGRSNTANEKLFF. The CDR3 DNA reads TGCGCCAGCAGCCAAGAAGCGGCGGTGGGTAGGTCAAACACGGCTAATGAAAAACTGTTTTTT.

This clone appeared once. This sequence joins TRBV30 and TRBJ1-4, with D tentatively TRBD1 (6 bases). The CDR3 sequence is 18 residues long. The germline V gene has CDR1 GTSNPN and CDR2 SVGIG (reference sequence). V was cut by 4 bases and J by 6 bases, with 27 bases left in between. CDR3 residues: CAWTQFVGLQGRYEKLFF. CDR3 bases: TGTGCCTGGACCCAGTTCGTTGGATTACAGGGACGGTATGAAAAACTGTTTTTT.

V usage is TRBV11-3 and J usage is TRBJ1-1; D may be TRBD1 (5 bases). The germline CDR1 and CDR2 sequences are SGHNT and YENEEA. V shed 4 bases and J shed 3 bases, with 9 bases lying between them. There are 13 residues in the CDR3. For the CDR3, the DNA is TGTGCCAGCAGCTACCAGGGTTACACTGAAGCTTTCTTT. Its protein is CASSYQGYTEAFF.

The chain combines TRBV18 with TRBJ1-2; D is uncertain. V was trimmed by 1 base and J by 3 bases, leaving 9 bases between them. This CDR3 contains 14 residues. Germline-derived CDR1 and CDR2 are KGHSH and LQKENI. CDR3 nucleotides: TGTGCCAGCTCACCACAGCAACAAGACTATGGCTACACCTTC. Translated, it gives CASSPQQQDYGYTF.

The genes are TRBV27 and TRBJ1-1; D gene uncertain. V shed 5 bases and J shed 0 bases, with 10 bases lying between them. Germline CDR1 and CDR2: MNHEY and SMNVEV (reference sequence). The CDR3 has 14 residues. DNA for the CDR3: TGTGCCAGCAGTACGCTGGGGATGAACACTGAAGCTTTCTTT. Protein sequence: CASSTLGMNTEAFF.

This clone was seen once. The V call is TRBV7-2, the J call TRBJ2-1, with 8 bases identical to TRBD2. J was trimmed by 5 bases and V by 3 bases; bases with no gene match: 18. Germline V gene lookup returns CDR1 SGHTA and CDR2 FQGNSA. The CDR3 length is 19 residues. CDR3 residues: CASSLNPLGHIAGNNEQFF. In DNA, the CDR3 is TGTGCCAGCAGCTTGAACCCTCTCGGCCATATAGCGGGAAACAATGAGCAGTTCTTC.

This chain uses TRBV5-1 with TRBJ2-5, with D perhaps matching TRBD2 (6 bases). V shed 0 bases and J shed 1 base, with 10 bases lying between them. Germline V gene data show CDR1 as SGHRS and CDR2 as YFSETQ. The CDR3 runs 15 residues. The CDR3 DNA reads as TGCGCCAGCAGCTTGGTGCTAGCGTCCCAAGAGACCCAGTACTTC. It specifies CASSLVLASQETQYF.

J is TRBJ1-4 and V is TRBV7-2; 7 nucleotides agree with TRBD1. Germline CDR1 is SGHTA and CDR2 is FQGNSA. J lost 3 bases, V lost 4 bases, and 2 bases had no gene match. This CDR3 is built from 14 residues. In DNA, the CDR3 is TGTGCCAGCAGCTGGACAGGCCCTAATGAAAAACTGTTTTTT. Translating gives CASSWTGPNEKLFF.

The chain has TRBV20-1 and TRBJ2-3; no clear D gene. The V end was cut by 6 bases, the J end by 6 bases, with 7 bases between. CDR3 length equals 10 residues. Germline V lookup: CDR1 DFQATT, CDR2 SNEGSKA (reference sequence). The CDR3 nucleotides are TGCAGTGCCAAGGTTGATACGCAGTATTTT. Amino acid sequence: CSAKVDTQYF.

The V gene is TRBV11-2, the J gene TRBJ2-3, with TRBD2 matching 8 bases. V was pared by 5 bases and J by 5 bases, with 6 bases of the junction left unmatched. The CDR3 spans 14 residues. The germline gives CDR1 SGHAT, CDR2 FQNNGV. The chain's CDR3 is CASSPQRGKDTQYF. CDR3 bases: TGTGCCAGCAGCCCCCAGCGGGGGAAAGATACGCAGTATTTT.